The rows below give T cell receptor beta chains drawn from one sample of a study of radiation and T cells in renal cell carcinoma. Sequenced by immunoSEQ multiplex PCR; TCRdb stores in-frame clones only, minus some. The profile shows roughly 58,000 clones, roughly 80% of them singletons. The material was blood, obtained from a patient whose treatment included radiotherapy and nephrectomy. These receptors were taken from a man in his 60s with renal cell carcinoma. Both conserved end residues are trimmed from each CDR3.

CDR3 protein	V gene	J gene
ASSPNGGVYNEQF	TRBV7-7	TRBJ2-1
SVRDGNQPQH	TRBV29-1	TRBJ1-5
ASSAGTAQETQY	TRBV5-6	TRBJ2-5
ASSLVGRLAGGNTDTQY	TRBV7-2	TRBJ2-3
ASRYSGTGTYEQY	TRBV5-1	TRBJ2-7
ASSVTGVAAGELF	TRBV9	TRBJ2-2
ASSNRDSLEAF	TRBV19	TRBJ1-1
ASSFGPGEGEQF	TRBV11-2	TRBJ2-1
ASRGGQGVYGYT	TRBV6-1	TRBJ1-2
ASSLGFPNEKLF	TRBV5-5	TRBJ1-4
ASSPAGTGATDTQY	TRBV19	TRBJ2-3
AWSDPGQDEAF	TRBV30	TRBJ1-1
AWKSGPSYNEQF	TRBV30	TRBJ2-1
ASSDPRSNNEQF	TRBV25-1	TRBJ2-1
ASRASENQDTQY	TRBV6-6	TRBJ2-3
ASSEAGGRGQPQH	TRBV6-1	TRBJ1-5
ASSLSGTGNTEAF	TRBV7-3	TRBJ1-1
ASSEDRDLNQPQH	TRBV2	TRBJ1-5
ASSYSISEDEKLF	TRBV6-6	TRBJ1-4
ASRESGGLSYEQY	TRBV2	TRBJ2-7
ASSPEVIQETQY	TRBV21-1	TRBJ2-5
ASSDRVRTEAF	TRBV10-2	TRBJ1-1
AWTRPGGNTIY	TRBV30	TRBJ1-3
ASSLAIQETQY	TRBV5-5	TRBJ2-5
ASSDSYDNLYGYT	TRBV6-4	TRBJ1-2
ATSRDLIDGGRHGYT	TRBV15	TRBJ1-2